A single sample is the source of the 26 T cell receptor beta chains below, sequenced in a study of blood T cell repertoires in COVID-19. Only in-frame clones appear in the TCRdb table, and some are missing; sequencing was by immunoSEQ multiplex PCR. The sample has more than 200,000 clones; roughly 84% are singletons. The sequenced material came from PBMCs or T cells enriched from blood (not recorded which). All receptors derive from a man aged 25 to 40 in a cohort exposed to, infected with or recovered from COVID-19 (not recorded which).

The chain carries TRBV28 and TRBJ2-3; D might be TRBD2 (5 bases). The CDR3 is 16 amino acids. Trimming removed 6 bases at V and 1 base at J, with 17 bases between. In germline, CDR1 is MDHEN, CDR2 SYDVKM. CDR3 sequence: CASSWVELRGTDTQYF. The CDR3 nucleotides are TGTGCCAGCAGCTGGGTGGAGCTGCGGGGCACAGATACGCAGTATTTT.

The chain has TRBV9 and TRBJ2-6; 10 nucleotides line up with TRBD1. Germline CDR1 SGDLS, CDR2 YYNGEE. The CDR3 length is 19 residues. The J segment lost 1 base and the V segment lost 3 bases, leaving 10 bases of the junction unmatched. The CDR3: CASSEPGQGRFSGANVLTF. The CDR3 DNA follows: TGTGCCAGCAGCGAACCGGGACAGGGGCGTTTTTCTGGGGCCAACGTCCTGACTTTC.

This chain links TRBV6-2 or TRBV6-3 with TRBJ1-1; perhaps TRBD1 as D (5 bases). From germline, CDR1 is MNHEY and CDR2 SVGEGT. Deletions cut 5 bases from V and 8 bases from J, with 9 bases between. There are 11 residues in the CDR3. CDR3 DNA: TGTGCCAGCAGTCATCAGGGAGAAGCTTTCTTT. Its translation is CASSHQGEAFF.

V and J are TRBV28 and TRBJ2-2; D is possibly TRBD1 (6 bases). The germline V and J ends were trimmed by 5 bases and 1 base, with 11 bases remaining between them. CDR3 size: 15 residues. CDR1 is MDHEN, CDR2 SYDVKM, per germline. The CDR3 protein is CASSTGTRNTGELFF. In DNA form, the CDR3 reads TGTGCCAGCAGTACCGGGACAAGGAACACCGGGGAGCTGTTTTTT.

This chain connects TRBV7-5 to TRBJ2-7; TRBD2, the D gene given by the table, was not confirmed from the DNA. TRBV7-5 is described as a pseudogene. This CDR3 has 17 residues. CDR3 loop: CARSPGRRRGDSYEQYF. CDR3 in DNA: TGTGCCAGAAGCCCTGGGAGAAGACGGGGAGACTCCTACGAGCAGTACTTC.

The chain has TRBV19 and TRBJ2-2, with 7 bases matching TRBD2. V dropped 10 bases and J dropped 7; count of bases not matched to a gene: 12. The CDR3 totals 14 residues. Germline assignment: CDR1 LNHDA and CDR2 SQIVND (reference sequence). The DNA of the CDR3 is TGTGCCACCTTACCCGGTCGGGAGGTCGGGGAGCTGTTTTTT. Encoded protein: CATLPGREVGELFF.

This clone appeared a single time. The chain couples TRBV2 to TRBJ2-3; 9 bases map to TRBD1. Germline lookup yields CDR1 SNHLY and CDR2 FYNNEI. Germline trimming cut 6 bases from V and 3 bases from J; bases unmatched to any gene: 19. This CDR3 is built from 19 residues. This CDR3 reads CASSHVGTGRTRGTDTQYF. Here the CDR3 DNA reads TGTGCCAGCAGCCACGTTGGGACAGGGCGTACTAGAGGGACAGATACGCAGTATTTT.

The chain joins TRBV6-1 to TRBJ1-6; unclear D gene. The CDR3 sequence is 15 residues long. Germline lookup yields CDR1 MNHNS and CDR2 SASEGT. Trimming took off 3 bases at V and 10 bases at J, with 16 bases between the two ends. CDR3 protein: CASSDSETRASPLHF. Written as DNA, the CDR3 is TGTGCCAGCAGTGATTCAGAGACACGCGCGTCACCCCTCCACTTT.

This clone was seen only once. This chain joins TRBV6-6 and TRBJ2-7; TRBD1 is a possible D gene (6 bases). Trimming took 2 bases from V and 3 from J, leaving 11 bases between them. The CDR3 sequence is 14 residues long. Germline CDR1 reads MNHNY; CDR2 reads SVGAGI (reference sequence). The CDR3 DNA reads as TGTGCCAGCAGTTACGGTTCACAGGGCTACGAGCAGTACTTC. Translating gives CASSYGSQGYEQYF.

This clone was seen a single time. The V and J genes are TRBV7-8 and TRBJ1-4; TRBD1 is a possible D gene (6 bases). CDR1 and CDR2 (germline): SGHVS, FQNEAQ. Deletions cut 1 base from V and 4 bases from J, with 13 bases between. The CDR3 has 16 amino acids. Written as DNA, the CDR3 is TGTGCCAGCAGCTTAGTGTGGGACAACTTTAATGAAAAACTGTTTTTT. Translation gives CASSLVWDNFNEKLFF. The full variable domain, with the rest looked up from reference TRBV7-8 and TRBJ1-4, is GAGVSQSPRYKVAKRGQDVALRCDPISGHVSLFWYQQALGQGPEFLTYFQNEAQLDKSGLPSDRFFAERPEGSVSTLKIQRTQQEDSAVYLCASSLVWDNFNEKLFFGSGTQLSVL.

The CDR3 DNA sequence: TGTGCCAGCAGTTTACAGGGGGCTCAGCCCCAGCATTTT. This codes for CASSLQGAQPQHF. The chain uses TRBV27 and TRBJ1-5; 8 nucleotides line up with TRBD1. This CDR3 spans 13 amino acids. The V gene end was trimmed by 2 bases and the J gene end by 6 bases; junction bases not matched to a gene: 0. Germline CDR1 reads MNHEY; CDR2 reads SMNVEV (reference sequence).

This chain links TRBV27 with TRBJ2-1, with 8 bases aligning to TRBD2. Looked up from germline, CDR1 is MNHEY and CDR2 is SMNVEV (reference sequence). V was pared by 5 bases and J by 4 bases, with 7 bases of the junction left unmatched. CDR3 size: 15 residues. The CDR3 region has the DNA TGTGCCAGCAGTCAGGGACTAGGAAAGTACAATGAGCAGTTCTTC. Translated: CASSQGLGKYNEQFF.

This chain joins TRBV14 and TRBJ1-2; the D is unclear. This CDR3 is 14 amino acids long. Germline V gives CDR1 SGHDN, CDR2 FVKESK. The V end lost 0 bases, the J end lost 2 bases, and 7 bases lay between the germline ends. The CDR3 DNA follows: TGTGCCAGCAGCCAAGAACTGATGAACTATGGCTACACCTTC. Translated, it gives CASSQELMNYGYTF.

The chain joins TRBV27 to TRBJ1-6, with no clear D. Germline V lookup: CDR1 MNHEY, CDR2 SMNVEV (reference sequence). CDR3 length equals 14 residues. The V and J ends lost 6 bases and 8 bases respectively, with 14 bases between them. The CDR3 is CASSLEERYSPLHF. CDR3 in DNA: TGTGCCAGCAGCCTCGAGGAGCGTTATTCACCCCTCCACTTT.

V and J are TRBV10-1 and TRBJ2-2, with D possibly being TRBD1 (6 bases). The CDR3 covers 17 residues. The V and J ends lost 6 bases and 0 bases respectively, with 17 bases between them. The V gene's germline CDR1 is WNHNN and CDR2 SYGVQD (reference sequence). CDR3 bases: TGCGCCAGCAGGGACAGACCTGGCGTAACGAACACCGGGGAGCTGTTTTTT. This sequence encodes CASRDRPGVTNTGELFF.

The count of this clone is one. The gene calls are TRBV6-1 and TRBJ1-1; 8 bases line up with TRBD1. Unmatched junction bases numbered 11, after V lost 3 bases and J lost 5 bases. Germline values: CDR1 MNHNS, CDR2 SASEGT. The CDR3 covers 16 residues. CDR3 residues: CASSEGFRTGWTEAFF. Written as DNA, the CDR3 is TGTGCCAGCAGTGAGGGATTTAGGACAGGGTGGACTGAAGCTTTCTTT.

This clone turned up a few times. The chain uses TRBV5-1 and TRBJ2-1, with 13 bases fitting TRBD2. This CDR3 contains 16 residues. Germline CDR1 is SGHRS and CDR2 is YFSETQ. Trimming took 4 bases from V and 5 from J; bases not matched to a gene: 6. CDR3 in amino acids: CASSRLAGGINNEQFF. CDR3 nucleotide sequence: TGCGCCAGCAGCCGACTAGCGGGAGGAATAAACAATGAGCAGTTCTTC. Filled out from reference TRBV5-1 and TRBJ2-1, the complete variable domain reads KAGVTQTPRYLIKTRGQQVTLSCSPISGHRSVSWYQQTPGQGLQFLFEYFSETQRNKGNFPGRFSGRQFSNSRSEMNVSTLELGDSALYLCASSRLAGGINNEQFFGPGTRLTVL.

The chain is built from TRBV27 and TRBJ1-1, with TRBD1 as a possible D gene (5 bases). Germline V lookup: CDR1 MNHEY, CDR2 SMNVEV (reference sequence). This CDR3 spans 14 amino acids. V was trimmed by 5 bases and J by 8 bases, leaving 18 bases between them. CDR3 coding DNA: TGTGCCAGCAGTCCCGGGACTCTGGATCTGGAAGCTTTCTTT. This codes for CASSPGTLDLEAFF.

This clone has a single count. V and J are TRBV28 and TRBJ1-2; 8 bases are shared with TRBD1. This CDR3 region has 18 residues. Per germline, CDR1 MDHEN and CDR2 SYDVKM. Trimming took 5 bases from V and 0 from J; bases not matched to a gene: 14. The CDR3 DNA sequence: TGTGCCAGCAGTGGACAGGGATGGCAGCCCTCTTCTAACTATGGCTACACCTTC. It specifies CASSGQGWQPSSNYGYTF.

The chain has TRBV19 and TRBJ2-7, with unresolved D. Germline values: CDR1 LNHDA, CDR2 SQIVND (reference sequence). Trimming cost V 1 base and J 5 bases, with 15 bases left between them. This CDR3 spans 15 amino acids. The CDR3 sequence is CASSIAHDLSHEQYF. For the CDR3, the DNA is TGTGCCAGTAGTATAGCCCATGACTTGAGCCACGAGCAGTACTTC.

The chain links TRBV28 to TRBJ2-7; D remains ambiguous. CDR3 length: 16 amino acids. V lost 2 bases and J lost 6, with 20 bases in between. Germline CDR1 and CDR2: MDHEN and SYDVKM. CDR3 nucleotides: TGTGCCAGCAGTTTAAGTCAGAGGAGTCCTTTGAGCGAGCAGTACTTC. Encoded protein: CASSLSQRSPLSEQYF.

The rearrangement joins TRBV7-8 to TRBJ2-7, with unresolved D. The CDR3 is 15 residues long. Trimming took 1 base from V and 0 from J, leaving 10 bases between them. Germline V gene data show CDR1 as SGHVS and CDR2 as FQNEAQ. CDR3 protein: CASSLDPLSSYEQYF. CDR3 nucleotide sequence: TGTGCCAGCAGCTTAGACCCTCTTAGCTCCTACGAGCAGTACTTC.

DNA for the CDR3: TGTGCCAGCAGTTGGGGGGGGGCAGATACGCAGTATTTT. This encodes CASSWGGADTQYF. The V call is TRBV27, the J call TRBJ2-3, with TRBD2 matching over 7 bases. The V gene's germline CDR1 is MNHEY and CDR2 SMNVEV (reference sequence). The CDR3 has 13 residues. V lost 4 bases, J lost 4 bases, and 2 bases stayed unmatched.

This rearrangement joins TRBV6-2 or TRBV6-3 to TRBJ2-2; tentatively, D is TRBD2 (5 bases). The CDR3 extends over 15 amino acids. Per germline, CDR1 MNHEY and CDR2 SVGEGT. V was shortened by 3 bases and J by 2 bases, with 10 bases between the two germline ends. CDR3 protein: CASSYVGKNTGELFF. CDR3 nucleotide sequence: TGTGCCAGCAGTTATGTCGGGAAAAACACCGGGGAGCTGTTTTTT.

The genes are TRBV5-1 and TRBJ2-2; D remains ambiguous. Germline CDR1 SGHRS, CDR2 YFSETQ. V was clipped by 0 bases and J by 1 base, with 7 bases between them. This CDR3 contains 15 residues. CDR3 region: CASSLALQNTGELFF. For the CDR3, the DNA is TGCGCCAGCAGCTTGGCACTCCAGAACACCGGGGAGCTGTTTTTT.

The gene calls are TRBV11-2 and TRBJ2-1, with 7 bases fitting TRBD2. This CDR3 region has 16 residues. Germline CDR1 and CDR2: SGHAT and FQNNGV. Losses at the gene ends were 0 bases for V and 6 bases for J; bases not matched to a gene: 8. CDR3 protein: CASSLEVGGFGNEQFF. CDR3 DNA sequence: TGTGCCAGCAGCTTAGAAGTGGGAGGGTTCGGCAATGAGCAGTTCTTC.